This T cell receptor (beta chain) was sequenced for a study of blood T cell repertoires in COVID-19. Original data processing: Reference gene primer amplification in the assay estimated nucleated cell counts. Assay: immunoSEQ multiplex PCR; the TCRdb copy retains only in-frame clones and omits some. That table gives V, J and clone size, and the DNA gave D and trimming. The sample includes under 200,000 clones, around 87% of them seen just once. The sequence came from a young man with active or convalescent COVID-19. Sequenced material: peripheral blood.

In nucleotides, the CDR3 is TGCGCCAGCAGTTTGACCGGGACTAGCGGGGCGTTCTACAATGAGCAGTTCTTC. It encodes CASSLTGTSGAFYNEQFF. The rearrangement links TRBV10-1 to TRBJ2-1, with 13 bases matching TRBD2. V shed 5 bases and J 3 bases; nucleotides not matched to a gene: 10. This CDR3 comprises 18 residues. CDR1 WNHNN and CDR2 SYGVQD come from the germline V gene (reference sequence).